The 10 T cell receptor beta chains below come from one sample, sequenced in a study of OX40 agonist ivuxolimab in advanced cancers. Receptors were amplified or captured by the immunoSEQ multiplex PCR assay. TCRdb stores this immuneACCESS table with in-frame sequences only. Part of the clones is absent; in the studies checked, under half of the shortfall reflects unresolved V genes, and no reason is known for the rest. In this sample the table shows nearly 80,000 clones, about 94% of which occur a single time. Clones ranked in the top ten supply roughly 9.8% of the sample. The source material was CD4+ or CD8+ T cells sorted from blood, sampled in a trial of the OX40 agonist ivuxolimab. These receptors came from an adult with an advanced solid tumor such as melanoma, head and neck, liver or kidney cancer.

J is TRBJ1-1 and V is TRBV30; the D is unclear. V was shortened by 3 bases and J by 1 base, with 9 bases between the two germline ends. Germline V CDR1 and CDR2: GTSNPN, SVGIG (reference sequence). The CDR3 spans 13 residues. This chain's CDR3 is CAWSYTWNTEAFF. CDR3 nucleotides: TGTGCCTGGAGCTATACATGGAACACTGAAGCTTTCTTT. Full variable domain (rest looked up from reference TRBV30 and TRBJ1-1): SQTIHQWPATLVQPVGSPLSLECTVEGTSNPNLYWYRQAAGRGLQLLFYSVGIGQISSEVPQNLSASRPQDRQFILSSKKLLLSDSGFYLCAWSYTWNTEAFFGQGTRLTVV.

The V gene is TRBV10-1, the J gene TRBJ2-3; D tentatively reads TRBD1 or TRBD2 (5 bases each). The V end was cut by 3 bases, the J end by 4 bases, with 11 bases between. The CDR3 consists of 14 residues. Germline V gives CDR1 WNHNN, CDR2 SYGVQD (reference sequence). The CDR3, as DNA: TGCGCCAGCAGTGAAGGGACGTTGGCAGATACGCAGTATTTT. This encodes CASSEGTLADTQYF.

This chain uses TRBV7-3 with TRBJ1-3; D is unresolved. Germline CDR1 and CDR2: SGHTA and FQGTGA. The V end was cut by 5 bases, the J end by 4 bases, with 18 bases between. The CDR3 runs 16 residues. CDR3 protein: CASSPTPGEAGNTIYF. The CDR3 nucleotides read TGTGCCAGCAGCCCCACCCCGGGAGAGGCCGGAAACACCATATATTTT.

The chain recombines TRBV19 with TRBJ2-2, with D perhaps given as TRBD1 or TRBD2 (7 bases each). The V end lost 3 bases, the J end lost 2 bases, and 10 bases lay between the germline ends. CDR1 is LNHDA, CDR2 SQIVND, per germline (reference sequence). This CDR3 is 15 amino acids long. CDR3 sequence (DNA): TGTGCCAGTAGTATGGGAGGGGGCAACACCGGGGAGCTGTTTTTT. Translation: CASSMGGGNTGELFF.

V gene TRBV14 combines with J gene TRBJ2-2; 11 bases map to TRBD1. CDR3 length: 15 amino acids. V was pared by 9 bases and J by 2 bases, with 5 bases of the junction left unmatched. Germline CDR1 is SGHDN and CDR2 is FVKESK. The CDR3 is CASLGQGANTGELFF. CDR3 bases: TGTGCCAGTCTCGGACAGGGGGCCAACACCGGGGAGCTGTTTTTT.

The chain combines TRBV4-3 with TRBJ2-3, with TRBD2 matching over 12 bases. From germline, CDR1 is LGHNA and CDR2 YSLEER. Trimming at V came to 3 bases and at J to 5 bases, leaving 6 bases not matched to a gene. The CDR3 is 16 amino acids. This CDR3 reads CASSHLAGGPGDTQYF. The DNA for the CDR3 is TGCGCCAGCAGCCATCTAGCGGGAGGGCCGGGAGATACGCAGTATTTT.

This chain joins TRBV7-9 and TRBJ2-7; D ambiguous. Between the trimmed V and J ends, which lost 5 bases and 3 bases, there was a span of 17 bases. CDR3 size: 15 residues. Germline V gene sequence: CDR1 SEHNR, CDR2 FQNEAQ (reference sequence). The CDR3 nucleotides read TGTGCCAGCAGCCTAGGGAAGTTCGAACTCTACGAGCAGTACTTC. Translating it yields CASSLGKFELYEQYF.

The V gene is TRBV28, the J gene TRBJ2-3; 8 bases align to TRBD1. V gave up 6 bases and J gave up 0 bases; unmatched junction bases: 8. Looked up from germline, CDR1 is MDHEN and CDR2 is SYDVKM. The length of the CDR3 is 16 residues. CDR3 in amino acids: CASSGTGLSSTDTQYF. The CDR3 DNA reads TGTGCCAGCAGCGGGACAGGACTATCTAGCACAGATACGCAGTATTTT.

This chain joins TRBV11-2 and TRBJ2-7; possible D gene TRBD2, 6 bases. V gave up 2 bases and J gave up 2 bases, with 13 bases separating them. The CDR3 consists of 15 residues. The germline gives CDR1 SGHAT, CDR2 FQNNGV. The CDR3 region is CASSLTGEKPYEQYF. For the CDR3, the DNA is TGTGCCAGCAGCTTAACGGGGGAGAAACCCTACGAGCAGTACTTC.

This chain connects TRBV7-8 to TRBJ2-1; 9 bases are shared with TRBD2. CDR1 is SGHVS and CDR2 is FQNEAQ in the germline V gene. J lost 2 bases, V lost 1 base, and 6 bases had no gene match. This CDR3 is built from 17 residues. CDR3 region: CASSLDVGGRAYNEQFF. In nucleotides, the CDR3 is TGTGCCAGCAGCTTAGATGTTGGCGGGAGGGCCTACAATGAGCAGTTCTTC.